This T cell receptor (beta chain) was captured in a study of long-term antiretroviral therapy in people with HIV. This was the immunoSEQ v3.0 assay at survey level. The table came from immunoSEQ multiplex PCR; TCRdb's copy has only in-frame clones and leaves some out. This table holds 25,000 to 35,000 clones, approximately 90% found once. CDR1 is SNHLY, CDR2 FYNNEI, per germline. This CDR3 contains 15 residues. V lost 7 bases to trimming and J lost 3 bases, with 19 bases between them. The V gene is TRBV2, the J gene TRBJ2-7; D is uncertain. Sample: unsorted PBMCs, taken 3.1 years after starting antiretroviral therapy. This receptor was obtained from a man aged 18 to 35 with HIV. The CDR3 DNA follows: TGTGCCAGCAATCCGGAATCGGTGTCGTTCTACGAGCAGTACTTC. Protein product: CASNPESVSFYEQYF.